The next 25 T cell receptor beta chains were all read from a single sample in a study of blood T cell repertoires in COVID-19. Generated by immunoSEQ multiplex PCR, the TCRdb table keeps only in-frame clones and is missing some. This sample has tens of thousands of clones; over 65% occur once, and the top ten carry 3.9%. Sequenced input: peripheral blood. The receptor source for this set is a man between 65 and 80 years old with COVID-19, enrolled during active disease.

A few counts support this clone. The CDR3 here is CASSQDSGLKNIQYF. The CDR3 coding sequence is TGTGCCAGCAGCCAAGATAGTGGGCTTAAAAACATTCAGTACTTC. The genes are TRBV4-2 and TRBJ2-4, with D uncertain. This CDR3 comprises 15 residues. The V gene lost 0 bases and the J gene lost 4 bases, with 10 bases spanning the gap. Germline-derived CDR1 and CDR2 are LGHNA and YNFKEQ.

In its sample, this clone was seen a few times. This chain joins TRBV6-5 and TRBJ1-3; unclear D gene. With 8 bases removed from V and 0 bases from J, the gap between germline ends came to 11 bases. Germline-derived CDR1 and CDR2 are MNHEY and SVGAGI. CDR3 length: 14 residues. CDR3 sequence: CASPRDNSGNTIYF. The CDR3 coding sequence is TGTGCCAGCCCGAGGGATAACTCTGGAAACACCATATATTTT.

DNA for the CDR3: TGTGCCTCCAAGGGGGGGAATGAGCAGTTCTTC. Translated: CASKGGNEQFF. The chain joins TRBV6-5 to TRBJ2-1, with D maybe TRBD2 (7 bases). Trimming cost V 11 bases and J 7 bases, with 12 bases left between them. This CDR3 has 11 amino acids. In germline, CDR1 is MNHEY, CDR2 SVGAGI.

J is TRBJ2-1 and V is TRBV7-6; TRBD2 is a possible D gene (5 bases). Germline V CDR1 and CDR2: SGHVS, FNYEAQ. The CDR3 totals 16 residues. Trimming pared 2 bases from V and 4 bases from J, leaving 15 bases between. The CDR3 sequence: CASSLLGRDGYNEQFF. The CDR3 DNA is TGTGCCAGCAGCTTATTAGGGAGAGACGGGTACAATGAGCAGTTCTTC.

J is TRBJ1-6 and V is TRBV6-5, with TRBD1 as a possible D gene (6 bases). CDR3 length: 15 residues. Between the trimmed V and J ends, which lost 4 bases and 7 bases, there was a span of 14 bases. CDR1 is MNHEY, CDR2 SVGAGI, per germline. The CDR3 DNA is TGTGCCAGCAGTTTTCCCGGGACACAGAATTCACCCCTCCACTTT. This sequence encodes CASSFPGTQNSPLHF.

CDR3 loop: CASGLGGISGRSYNEQFF. DNA for the CDR3: TGTGCTAGTGGTTTGGGGGGGATTAGCGGGAGGTCCTACAATGAGCAGTTCTTC. The chain has TRBV12-5 and TRBJ2-1; 10 bases line up with TRBD2. The CDR3 is made up of 18 amino acids. Germline V CDR1 and CDR2: LGHNT, FRNRAP. V lost 1 base, J lost 1 base, and 7 bases stayed unmatched.

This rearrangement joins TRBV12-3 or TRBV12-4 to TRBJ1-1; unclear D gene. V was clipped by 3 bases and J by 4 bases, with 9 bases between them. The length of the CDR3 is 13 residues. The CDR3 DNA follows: TGTGCCAGCAGTTTTTCGGGAGGCACTGAAGCTTTCTTT. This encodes CASSFSGGTEAFF.

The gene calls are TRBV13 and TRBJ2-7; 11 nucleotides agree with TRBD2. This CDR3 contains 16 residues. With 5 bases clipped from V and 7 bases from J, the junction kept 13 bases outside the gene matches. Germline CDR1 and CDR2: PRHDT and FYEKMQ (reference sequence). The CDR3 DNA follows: TGTGCCAGCAGCGACTCCGGGACTAGCGGAGTTGAAGAGCAGTACTTC. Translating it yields CASSDSGTSGVEEQYF.

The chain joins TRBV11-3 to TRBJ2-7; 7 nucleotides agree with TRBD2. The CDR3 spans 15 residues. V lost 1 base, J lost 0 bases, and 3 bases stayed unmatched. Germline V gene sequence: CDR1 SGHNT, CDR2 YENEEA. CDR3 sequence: CASSLAGTNSYEQYF. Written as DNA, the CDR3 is TGTGCCAGCAGCTTAGCCGGGACTAACTCCTACGAGCAGTACTTC.

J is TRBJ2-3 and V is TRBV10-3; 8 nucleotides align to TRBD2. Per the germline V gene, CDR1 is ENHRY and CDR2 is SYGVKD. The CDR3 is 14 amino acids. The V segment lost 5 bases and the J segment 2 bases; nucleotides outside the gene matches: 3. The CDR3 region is CAISTSGFTDTQYF. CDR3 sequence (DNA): TGTGCCATCAGTACTAGCGGTTTCACAGATACGCAGTATTTT.

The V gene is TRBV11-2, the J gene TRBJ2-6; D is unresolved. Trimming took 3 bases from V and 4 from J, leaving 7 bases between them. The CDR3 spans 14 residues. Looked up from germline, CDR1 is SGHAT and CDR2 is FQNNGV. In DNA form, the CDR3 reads TGTGCCAGCAGCTTTGCAGGCGGGGCCAACGTCCTGACTTTC. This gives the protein CASSFAGGANVLTF.

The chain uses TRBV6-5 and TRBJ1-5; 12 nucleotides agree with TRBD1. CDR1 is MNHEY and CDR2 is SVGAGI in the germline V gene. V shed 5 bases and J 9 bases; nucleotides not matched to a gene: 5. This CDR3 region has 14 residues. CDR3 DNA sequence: TGTGCCAGCAGTCGGGACAGGGGGCATGGGCCCCAGCATTTT. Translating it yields CASSRDRGHGPQHF.

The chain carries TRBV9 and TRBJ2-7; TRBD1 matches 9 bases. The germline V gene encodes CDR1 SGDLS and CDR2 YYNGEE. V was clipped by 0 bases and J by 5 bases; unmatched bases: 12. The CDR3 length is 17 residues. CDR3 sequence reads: CASSVEATGGFRNEQYF. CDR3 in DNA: TGTGCCAGCAGCGTAGAGGCGACAGGGGGGTTTCGGAACGAGCAGTACTTC. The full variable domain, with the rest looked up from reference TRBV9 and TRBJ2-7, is DSGVTQTPKHLITATGQRVTLRCSPRSGDLSVYWYQQSLDQGLQFLIQYYNGEERAKGNILERFSAQQFPDLHSELNLSSLELGDSALYFCASSVEATGGFRNEQYFGPGTRLTVT.

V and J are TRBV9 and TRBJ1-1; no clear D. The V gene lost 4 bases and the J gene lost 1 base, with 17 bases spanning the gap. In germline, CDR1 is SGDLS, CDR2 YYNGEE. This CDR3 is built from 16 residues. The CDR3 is CASSPPFATGNTEAFF. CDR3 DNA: TGTGCCAGCAGCCCCCCGTTTGCCACCGGGAACACTGAAGCTTTCTTT.

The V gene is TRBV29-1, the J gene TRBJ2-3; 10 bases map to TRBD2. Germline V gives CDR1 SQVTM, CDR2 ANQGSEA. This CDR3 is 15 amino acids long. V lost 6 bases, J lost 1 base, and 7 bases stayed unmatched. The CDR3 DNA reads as TGCAGCGTATCCTCCGGGACTAGCGGCACAGATACGCAGTATTTT. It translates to CSVSSGTSGTDTQYF.

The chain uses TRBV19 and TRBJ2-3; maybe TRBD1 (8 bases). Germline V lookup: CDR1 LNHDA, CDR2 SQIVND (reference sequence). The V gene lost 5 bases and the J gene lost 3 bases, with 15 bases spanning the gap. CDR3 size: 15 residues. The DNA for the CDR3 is TGTGCCAGTAGTCACAGGGGGAGGGATACAGATACGCAGTATTTT. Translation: CASSHRGRDTDTQYF.

CDR3 region: CASSYYGTSGTEQYF. The CDR3, as DNA: TGTGCCAGCAGTTACTACGGGACTAGCGGGACCGAGCAGTACTTC. The chain has TRBV6-2 or TRBV6-3 and TRBJ2-7; 13 bases fit TRBD2. The CDR3 covers 15 residues. Trimming at V came to 1 base and at J to 6 bases, leaving 3 bases not matched to a gene. Germline V gene lookup returns CDR1 MNHEY and CDR2 SVGEGT.

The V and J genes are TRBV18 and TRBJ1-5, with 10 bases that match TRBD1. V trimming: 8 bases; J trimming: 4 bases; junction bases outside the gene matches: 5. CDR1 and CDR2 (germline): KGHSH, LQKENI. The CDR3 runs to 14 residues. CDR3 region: CASDQGQGNQPQHF. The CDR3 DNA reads TGTGCCAGCGACCAGGGACAGGGGAATCAGCCCCAGCATTTT.

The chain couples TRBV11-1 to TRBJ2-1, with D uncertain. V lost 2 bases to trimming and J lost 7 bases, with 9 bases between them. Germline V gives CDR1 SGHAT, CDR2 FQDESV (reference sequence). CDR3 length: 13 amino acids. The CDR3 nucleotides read TGTGCCAGCAGCTTACAACTTCCTAATGAGCAGTTCTTC. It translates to CASSLQLPNEQFF.

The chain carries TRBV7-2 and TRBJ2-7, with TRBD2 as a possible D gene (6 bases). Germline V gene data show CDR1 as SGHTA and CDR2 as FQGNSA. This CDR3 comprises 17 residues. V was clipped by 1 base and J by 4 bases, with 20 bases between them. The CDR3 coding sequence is TGTGCCAGCAGCTTAGGGAGCGACTATGGGGGGATATACGAGCAGTACTTC. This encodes CASSLGSDYGGIYEQYF.

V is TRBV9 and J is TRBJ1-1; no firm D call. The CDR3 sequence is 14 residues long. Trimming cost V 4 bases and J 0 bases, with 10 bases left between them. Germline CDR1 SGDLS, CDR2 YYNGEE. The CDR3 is CASSYTALNTEAFF. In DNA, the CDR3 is TGTGCCAGCAGCTACACCGCCCTGAACACTGAAGCTTTCTTT.

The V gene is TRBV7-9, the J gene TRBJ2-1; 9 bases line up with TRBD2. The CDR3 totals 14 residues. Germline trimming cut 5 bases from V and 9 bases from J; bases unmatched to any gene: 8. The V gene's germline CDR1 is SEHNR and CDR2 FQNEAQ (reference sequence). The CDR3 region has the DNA TGTGCCAGCAGCCTCTTAGCGGGAGAGAGTGAGCAGTTCTTC. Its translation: CASSLLAGESEQFF.

DNA for the CDR3: TGTGCCTGGAGCACACTAGCGAACACCGGGGAGCTGTTTTTT. Translated, it gives CAWSTLANTGELFF. This rearrangement joins TRBV30 to TRBJ2-2; perhaps TRBD2 as D (5 bases). Germline V gives CDR1 GTSNPN, CDR2 SVGIG (reference sequence). The CDR3 sequence is 14 residues long. V was cut by 3 bases and J by 0 bases, with 8 bases left in between.

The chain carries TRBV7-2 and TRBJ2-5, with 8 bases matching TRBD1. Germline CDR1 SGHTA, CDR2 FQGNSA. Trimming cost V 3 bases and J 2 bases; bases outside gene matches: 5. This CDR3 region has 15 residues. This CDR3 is CASSLGTGPQETQYF. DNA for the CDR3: TGTGCCAGCAGCTTGGGGACAGGACCTCAAGAGACCCAGTACTTC.

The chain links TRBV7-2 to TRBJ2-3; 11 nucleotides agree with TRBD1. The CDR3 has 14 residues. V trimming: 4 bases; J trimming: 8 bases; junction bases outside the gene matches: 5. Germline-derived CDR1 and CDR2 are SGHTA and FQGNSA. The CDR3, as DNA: TGTGCCAGCAGCTCGGGACAGGGGGTGTTTACGCAGTATTTT. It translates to CASSSGQGVFTQYF.